This T cell receptor beta chain is drawn from a study of CD8 T cells in Susac syndrome. The germline V gene encodes CDR1 SGHNT and CDR2 YYREEE (reference sequence). Trimming shortened V by 1 base and J by 4 bases, and 15 bases separated the two germline ends. The CDR3 loop spans 15 amino acids. After extraction with the RNeasy kit, roughly 0.45 to 1 ug of the RNA was reverse transcribed using random hexamers. Coverage of TCR beta CDR3 amplification by immunoSEQ multiplex PCR extended to 54 Vbeta and 13 Jbeta. TCRdb reanalysed the immunoSEQ multiplex PCR reads using MiXCR and keeps one entry per CDR3 protein. This table holds under 150,000 distinct CDR3 sequences, 90% to 95% found once. This clonotype was detected only once. While CD8+ and CD4+ T cells were isolated negatively, TEMRA cells were enriched by FACS.

The receptor's source is a human donor with multiple sclerosis. Sequencing was carried out using CD4+ T cells from PBMCs. The chain uses TRBV5-4 and TRBJ2-7; possible D gene TRBD2, 6 bases. CDR3 region: CASSLIAGPSYEQYF. The CDR3 coding sequence is TGTGCCAGCAGCTTGATCGCGGGACCATCGTACGAGCAGTACTTC.